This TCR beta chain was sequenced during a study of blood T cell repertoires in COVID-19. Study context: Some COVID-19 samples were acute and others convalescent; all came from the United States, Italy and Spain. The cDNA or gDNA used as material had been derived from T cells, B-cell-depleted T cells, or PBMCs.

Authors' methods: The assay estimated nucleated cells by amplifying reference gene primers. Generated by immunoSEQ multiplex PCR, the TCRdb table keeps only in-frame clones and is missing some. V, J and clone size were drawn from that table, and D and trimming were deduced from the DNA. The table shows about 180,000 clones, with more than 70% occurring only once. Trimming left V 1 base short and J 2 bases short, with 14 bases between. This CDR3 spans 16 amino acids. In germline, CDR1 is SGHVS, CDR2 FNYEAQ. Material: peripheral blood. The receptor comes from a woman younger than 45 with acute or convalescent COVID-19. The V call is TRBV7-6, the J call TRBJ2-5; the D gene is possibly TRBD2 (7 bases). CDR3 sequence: CASSLDAEGGQETQYF. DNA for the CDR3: TGTGCCAGCAGCTTAGACGCGGAGGGGGGGCAAGAGACCCAGTACTTC.